The rows below give T cell receptor beta chains drawn from one sample of a study of cytomegalovirus exposure and HLA in healthy donors. Produced via immunoSEQ multiplex PCR; TCRdb's table is partial and in-frame only. The sample includes about 130,000 clones, approximately 80% of them seen just once. What was sequenced was PBMCs. These receptors were obtained from a man younger than 35 in good health and CMV-seronegative. The CDR3 runs from the conserved cysteine through the conserved F or W. The order of the fields is D gene, V gene, clone size, J gene, CDR3 DNA, CDR3 protein. The D gene is left open where the match is weak. Clone size, where shown, is once, few, many, or a class for clones that have expanded.

>-|TRBV11-2|-|TRBJ1-1
TGTGCCAGCAGCTTAGAAGTACGCCTAAACACTGAAGCTTTCTTT
CASSLEVRLNTEAFF
>-|TRBV28|-|TRBJ2-3
TGTGCCAGCAGATGGGGGGGGCGCACAGATACGCAGTATTTT
CASRWGGRTDTQYF
>TRBD2|TRBV4-3|-|TRBJ2-7
TGCGCCAGCAGCCAAGATGAAGCGGGGGCCTACGAGCAGTACTTC
CASSQDEAGAYEQYF
>-|TRBV6-1|-|TRBJ1-1
TGTGCCAGCAGTGGTCCGACAGGTTACACTGAAGCTTTCTTT
CASSGPTGYTEAFF
>-|TRBV5-1|-|TRBJ2-5
TGCGCCAGCAGCCTTGGACATGAAGAGACCCAGTACTTC
CASSLGHEETQYF
>-|TRBV10-3|once|TRBJ1-2
TGTGCCATCAGTGAGGTCCAGAACTCACTTCTCCGGGATGGCTACACCTTC
CAISEVQNSLLRDGYTF
>TRBD2|TRBV11-2|-|TRBJ2-5
TGTGCCAGCAGCTTAGGGAGGGGTCGGCAGCGGGGGACCCAAGAGACCCAGTACTTC
CASSLGRGRQRGTQETQYF
>TRBD1|TRBV28|once|TRBJ2-2
TGTGCCAGCAGGGACAGGGGAGTCACCGGGGAGCTGTTTTTT
CASRDRGVTGELFF
>-|TRBV9|-|TRBJ2-4
TGTGCCAGCAGCGCCACCGACAGCACACTAGCCAAAAACATTCAGTACTTC
CASSATDSTLAKNIQYF
>-|TRBV10-1|-|TRBJ1-1
TGCGCCAGCAGTGCAGTAAAGAACACTGAAGCTTTCTTT
CASSAVKNTEAFF
>TRBD1|TRBV7-6|-|TRBJ2-3
TGTGCCAGCAGCCCCGACAGGGTACGGGATACGCAGTATTTT
CASSPDRVRDTQYF
>-|TRBV19|-|TRBJ1-2
TGTGCCAGTAGTATTAGAATAGGGACGGGGGGCGCCGGGAGATACTATGGCTACACCTTC
CASSIRIGTGGAGRYYGYTF
>-|TRBV5-5|-|TRBJ1-1
TGTGCCAGCAGCCTGGCTGAGGGCACTGAAGCTTTCTTT
CASSLAEGTEAFF
>-|TRBV27|-|TRBJ2-7
TGTGCCAGCAGTGAGACAGCTAGAACCTACGAGCAGTACTTC
CASSETARTYEQYF
>-|TRBV15|once|TRBJ2-7
TGTGCCACCAGCAGTGATCCGGTCTCCTACGAGCAGTACTTC
CATSSDPVSYEQYF
>-|TRBV9|-|TRBJ1-6
TGTGCCAGCAGCGCCCAGGCCGGGGGGCATTCACCCCTCCACTTT
CASSAQAGGHSPLHF
>-|TRBV29-1|-|TRBJ2-7
TGCAGCGTTGTCCTTCTTTTAACCCCCGAGCAGTACTTC
CSVVLLLTPEQYF
>TRBD1|TRBV29-1|once|TRBJ1-2
TGCAGCGTTGCAGGGGGCGACGCGACCGACTATGGCTACACCTTC
CSVAGGDATDYGYTF
>-|TRBV9|-|TRBJ2-3
TGTGCCAGCAGCGCTCGATCCCCCCAGAGCACAGATACGCAGTATTTT
CASSARSPQSTDTQYF
>-|TRBV20-1|-|TRBJ1-5
TGCAGTGCTAGTTCGAATCAGCCCCAGCATTTT
CSASSNQPQHF
>TRBD2|TRBV6-4|-|TRBJ2-1
TGTGCCACCTTGTGGGGGGGAGTTAGCGGGGGCCCTACCTACAATGAGCAGTTCTTC
CATLWGGVSGGPTYNEQFF
>TRBD2|TRBV9|few|TRBJ2-3
TGTGCCAGCAGCGTAGTAGCGGGGAGCACAGATACGCAGTATTTT
CASSVVAGSTDTQYF
>-|TRBV25-1|-|TRBJ1-5
TGTGCCAGCAGTGAAAACGGAGAGAATCAGCCCCAGCATTTT
CASSENGENQPQHF
>TRBD2|TRBV14|-|TRBJ2-1
TGTGCCAGCAGCCAAAGGGGAGTGATAGCGGGGTCCGGGGAGCAGTTCTTC
CASSQRGVIAGSGEQFF
>TRBD1|TRBV6-1|-|TRBJ1-5
TGTGCCAGCAGTGAACCGACAGGGCGACATCAGCCCCAGCATTTT
CASSEPTGRHQPQHF
>-|TRBV14|-|TRBJ1-2
TGTGCCAGCAGCCGACTCGGGGGTAATGGCTACACCTTC
CASSRLGGNGYTF
>TRBD1|TRBV7-6|few|TRBJ1-1
TGTGCCAGCAGCGGACAGGGTGGAAACACTGAAGCTTTCTTT
CASSGQGGNTEAFF
>TRBD1|TRBV2|-|TRBJ2-5
TGTGCCAGCAGAAGACAGGGTTTGTTCGAGACCCAGTACTTC
CASRRQGLFETQYF
>-|TRBV28|-|TRBJ1-2
TGTGCCAGCGGTATCGGGGGGCGGCATGGCTACACCTTC
CASGIGGRHGYTF
>-|TRBV6-1|-|TRBJ1-1
TGTGCCGCTAATAATGGGGGGGTCTCGAACACTGAAGCTTTCTTT
CAANNGGVSNTEAFF
>TRBD1|TRBV6-5|-|TRBJ1-1
TGTGCCACGAGGACAGGGAACACTGAAGCTTTCTTT
CATRTGNTEAFF
>TRBD2|TRBV27|-|TRBJ2-1
TGTGCCAGCAGTTTAAGGCGGGGGGGCTACAATGAGCAGTTCTTC
CASSLRRGGYNEQFF
>-|TRBV5-1|-|TRBJ2-7
TGCGCCAGCAGCTTGGCGGGGGGCCGGAGCTCCTACGAGCAGTACTTC
CASSLAGGRSSYEQYF
>-|TRBV2|-|TRBJ1-6
TGTGCCAGCAGTGAATGGACAGTCCCTTCACCCCTCCACTTT
CASSEWTVPSPLHF
>TRBD1|TRBV28|-|TRBJ2-5
TGTGCCAGCAGTTTGTTCCGGGACAGGGTTACCCGAGAGACCCAGTACTTC
CASSLFRDRVTRETQYF
>-|TRBV5-1|-|TRBJ2-5
TGCGCCAGCAGCTTGATCGGGCGGGTTCAAGAGACCCAGTACTTC
CASSLIGRVQETQYF
>-|TRBV9|few|TRBJ2-5
TGTGCCAGCAGCGTAGCGGTCCAAGAGACCCAGTACTTC
CASSVAVQETQYF
>-|TRBV7-9|-|TRBJ1-4
TGTGCCAGCAACCCTCGGGGGGAAGGGTTGGAAAAACTGTTTTTT
CASNPRGEGLEKLFF
>TRBD1|TRBV5-6|few|TRBJ1-4
TGTGCCAGCAGCCCGGGGCTGGGACAGGGGGACGAAAAACTGTTTTTT
CASSPGLGQGDEKLFF
>-|TRBV7-9|-|TRBJ1-2
TGTGCCAGCAGCGAACAGAAGGCCTATGGCTACACCTTC
CASSEQKAYGYTF
>-|TRBV2|-|TRBJ2-1
TGTGCCACCCGAAAGACAGCCTCGACTGTTGATGAGCAGTTCTTC
CATRKTASTVDEQFF
>-|TRBV19|-|TRBJ1-5
TGTGCCAGTAGTTTCCCAGGGACTCGCAATCAGCCCCAGCATTTT
CASSFPGTRNQPQHF
>TRBD2|TRBV7-2|-|TRBJ2-3
TGTGCCAGCAGCTTAGCGTCGGGTTTAGCGGGGGGAGATACGCAGTATTTT
CASSLASGLAGGDTQYF
>TRBD2|TRBV29-1|-|TRBJ2-3
TGCAGCGTTGAAGGACCCGGGACTAGCGGGGTCACAGATACGCAGTATTTT
CSVEGPGTSGVTDTQYF
>-|TRBV5-1|-|TRBJ1-1
TGCGCCAGCAGCTTGATTCCCCCGGCAGGGGAAGCTTTCTTT
CASSLIPPAGEAFF
>TRBD1|TRBV28|-|TRBJ2-7
TGTGCCAGCAGTTTTTGGACAGGGGATAGGGAGCAGTACTTC
CASSFWTGDREQYF
>-|TRBV5-6|once|TRBJ1-5
TGTGCCAGCAGCCAACTCTCTCTCCGCAATCAGCCCCAGCATTTT
CASSQLSLRNQPQHF
>-|TRBV28|-|TRBJ1-1
TGTGCCAGCAGTCGCACCTCCGAGGTAGCTTTCTTT
CASSRTSEVAFF
>-|TRBV2|-|TRBJ1-1
TGTGCCAGCAGTGAAAGCAGGGTGAACACTGAAGCTTTCTTT
CASSESRVNTEAFF
>-|TRBV6-1|few|TRBJ1-1
TGTGCCACCACACGGGGAACTGAAGCTTTCTTT
CATTRGTEAFF
>TRBD1|TRBV28|-|TRBJ1-4
TGTGCCAGCAGTTTATATTTTTTGGGGACAGGCGCGAATGAAAAACTGTTTTTT
CASSLYFLGTGANEKLFF
>-|TRBV6-4|-|TRBJ2-2
TGTGCCAGCAGTGACGGACTCACCGGGGAGCTGTTTTTT
CASSDGLTGELFF
>-|TRBV10-1|few|TRBJ1-4
TGCGCCAGCAGTGAGTCCAATAACGCGAGAAAACTGTTTTTT
CASSESNNARKLFF
>-|TRBV18|-|TRBJ2-1
TGTGCCAGCTCACCAGAAGGGGGAGAGCAGTTCTTC
CASSPEGGEQFF